This TCR beta chain was identified in a study of early T cells in non-severe SARS-CoV-2 infection. Researchers attached unique molecular identifiers to individual cDNA molecules. From the 5' RACE reads, TCRdb called clonotypes with MiXCR, one entry per CDR3 protein. The sample holds tens of thousands of distinct CDR3 sequences; nearly 4.5% are singletons and the top ten take about 5.6%. This clonotype was detected only a few times. This receptor was obtained from an adult who was a healthcare worker with PCR-confirmed SARS-CoV-2 infection or an uninfected control (not recorded which). The sequenced sample was whole blood.

The CDR3 sequence is CSAPSVTVSSYEQYF. DNA for the CDR3: TGCAGTGCCCCCTCCGTTACCGTCAGCTCCTACGAGCAGTACTTC. The chain is built from TRBV20-1 and TRBJ2-7; D ambiguous. Germline CDR1 is DFQATT and CDR2 is SNEGSKA (reference sequence). This CDR3 region has 15 residues. V lost 6 bases, J lost 0 bases, and 18 bases lay in between.